This TCR beta chain was obtained from a study of blood T cell repertoires in COVID-19. Overall study context: Samples of COVID-19 (acute and convalescent) were obtained from the United States, Italy and Spain. The cDNA or gDNA used as material had been derived from T cells, B-cell-depleted T cells, or PBMCs.

The CDR3 consists of 13 residues. The germline V and J ends were trimmed by 7 bases and 1 base, with 11 bases remaining between them. Germline loops: CDR1 SGDLS, CDR2 YYNGEE. As originally analysed: For nucleated cells, counts were estimated from reference gene primer amplification. Measured with immunoSEQ multiplex PCR; TCRdb has only the in-frame clones, and not every one. That table gives V, J and clone size, and the DNA gave D and trimming. The sample carries fewer than 75,000 clones, around 84% recorded once. The sample taken for sequencing was peripheral blood. This receptor was identified in a man aged 45 to 65 with active COVID-19. The chain carries TRBV9 and TRBJ1-1; maybe TRBD1 (6 bases). Written as DNA, the CDR3 is TGTGCCAGCGGGATGGACAGGAACACTGAAGCTTTCTTT. Encoded protein: CASGMDRNTEAFF.